A single sample gave rise to the 9 T cell receptor beta chains below, sequenced in a study of blood T cell repertoires in COVID-19. Assay used: immunoSEQ multiplex PCR; TCRdb lists only in-frame clones, some missing. The table lists roughly 120,000 clones, around nine tenths of them singletons. The sequencing input was peripheral blood. These receptor sequences come from a man aged 45-65 years with active COVID-19.

The gene calls are TRBV18 and TRBJ2-7; D remains ambiguous. Trimming removed 2 bases from V and 1 base from J, with 6 bases in between. This CDR3 region has 13 residues. Germline V lookup: CDR1 KGHSH, CDR2 LQKENI. The CDR3 spells CASSPGTSYEQYV. CDR3 sequence (DNA): TGTGCCAGCTCACCAGGCACATCCTACGAGCAGTACGTC.

The chain couples TRBV11-2 to TRBJ2-2; possible D gene TRBD2, 6 bases. V was clipped by 1 base and J by 6 bases, with 6 bases between them. Germline V gene data show CDR1 as SGHAT and CDR2 as FQNNGV. The CDR3 runs 13 residues. CDR3 loop: CASSLGGAGELFF. The CDR3 DNA reads as TGTGCCAGCAGCTTAGGGGGGGCCGGGGAGCTGTTTTTT.

The rearrangement joins TRBV27 to TRBJ2-1; D is possibly TRBD1 (6 bases). CDR1 is MNHEY, CDR2 SMNVEV, per germline (reference sequence). Trimming took off 5 bases at V and 1 base at J, with 18 bases between the two ends. The CDR3 is 17 residues long. CDR3 bases: TGTGCCAGCAGTGGGGAGCCGGACAGAACTTCCTACAATGAGCAGTTCTTC. Translating gives CASSGEPDRTSYNEQFF.

This clone was picked up one time. The chain links TRBV7-9 to TRBJ1-1; D might be TRBD1 (6 bases). Trimming removed 5 bases at V and 2 bases at J, with 15 bases between. The CDR3 has 15 amino acids. Per the germline V gene, CDR1 is SEHNR and CDR2 is FQNEAQ (reference sequence). CDR3 DNA: TGTGCCAGCAGCGCCTTTGAGGGGGTAAACACTGAAGCTTTCTTT. It specifies CASSAFEGVNTEAFF.

This clone was seen only once. CDR3 bases: TGTGCCAGTAGTCCGCGGGACAGGGGCGCTGAAGCTTTCTTT. It encodes CASSPRDRGAEAFF. V is TRBV19 and J is TRBJ1-1, with TRBD1 matching over 10 bases. Germline CDR1 is LNHDA and CDR2 is SQIVND (reference sequence). The CDR3 has 14 amino acids. The trim removed 5 bases at V and 6 bases at J, leaving 6 bases unmatched. Using reference TRBV19 and TRBJ1-1 for the parts outside the CDR3, the full variable domain is DGGITQSPKYLFRKEGQNVTLSCEQNLNHDAMYWYRQDPGQGLRLIYYSQIVNDFQKGDIAEGYSVSREKKESFPLTVTSAQKNPTAFYLCASSPRDRGAEAFFGQGTRLTVV.

The V gene is TRBV2, the J gene TRBJ1-4; D is unresolved. CDR3 length equals 14 residues. Trimming took off 4 bases at V and 6 bases at J, with 12 bases between the two ends. Germline CDR1 SNHLY, CDR2 FYNNEI. CDR3 amino acids: CASSGGVVDEKLFF. In DNA form, the CDR3 reads TGTGCCAGCAGTGGCGGGGTGGTCGATGAAAAACTGTTTTTT.

This rearrangement joins TRBV6-4 to TRBJ2-1; 9 bases match TRBD2. This CDR3 has 15 amino acids. CDR1 is MRHNA, CDR2 SNTAGT, per germline. V dropped 4 bases and J dropped 4; count of bases not matched to a gene: 5. The CDR3 reads CASSVLAGRYNEQFF. The CDR3 region has the DNA TGTGCCAGCAGTGTACTAGCGGGCCGTTACAATGAGCAGTTCTTC.

The chain links TRBV12-3 or TRBV12-4 to TRBJ1-1; weak D call: TRBD1 (5 bases). Trimming pared 6 bases from V and 2 bases from J, leaving 10 bases between. The CDR3 is 13 residues long. For the CDR3, the DNA is TGTGCCAGCAGACCCGGACACAACACTGAAGCTTTCTTT. Its protein product is CASRPGHNTEAFF.

A single count supports this clone. V gene TRBV2 combines with J gene TRBJ2-3; 10 nucleotides align to TRBD1. V lost 3 bases to trimming and J lost 8 bases; unmatched junction nucleotides: 5. The CDR3 contains 14 residues. From germline, CDR1 is SNHLY and CDR2 FYNNEI. The CDR3 region has the DNA TGTGCCAGCAGTGACCCGACAGGGGGCGGTACGCAGTATTTT. Translating gives CASSDPTGGGTQYF.